The 10 T cell receptor beta chains listed next were all sequenced from one sample in a study of T cells in Graves' hyperthyroidism and ophthalmopathy. TCR beta CDR3 regions were amplified from RNA. HTBI primers were the set used in a first-round RT-PCR of the TCR CDR3. One entry per CDR3 protein, called by TCRdb with MiXCR from the multiplex PCR reads. The sample includes a few hundred thousand distinct CDR3 sequences, roughly 20% seen only once; the top ten take around 15%. Sequencing was carried out using blood. Receptors originate from a woman aged 40 to 50 with Graves' ophthalmopathy.

This clonotype was recorded at least ten times. The chain uses TRBV2 and TRBJ2-5, with 10 bases that match TRBD1. CDR1 and CDR2 from the germline V gene are SNHLY and FYNNEI. The CDR3 runs to 14 residues. V lost 6 bases to trimming and J lost 4 bases; unmatched junction nucleotides: 5. The CDR3 sequence: CASSRDRGRETQYF. CDR3 in DNA: TGTGCCAGCAGCCGGGACAGGGGACGAGAGACCCAGTACTTC.

This clonotype was detected many times. V and J are TRBV20-1 and TRBJ2-7; 8 positions agree with TRBD2. Germline assignment: CDR1 DFQATT and CDR2 SNEGSKA (reference sequence). Unmatched junction bases numbered 13, after V lost 8 bases and J lost 7 bases. The CDR3 consists of 13 residues. This CDR3 reads CSRRGAGGGEQYF. CDR3 DNA: TGCAGTCGCCGAGGGGCGGGAGGAGGTGAGCAGTACTTC.

This clonotype has a count of ten or more. The chain recombines TRBV28 with TRBJ2-7; TRBD1 matches at 12 bases. This CDR3 has 16 amino acids. J gave up 4 bases and V 6 bases, and 10 bases lay outside the gene matches. The germline V gene has CDR1 MDHEN and CDR2 SYDVKM. CDR3 bases: TGTGCCAGCAGCTCTCCCCCGGGACAGGGGGCGTACGAGCAGTACTTC. As protein: CASSSPPGQGAYEQYF.

This clonotype showed up many times. V is TRBV20-1 and J is TRBJ2-7, with D possibly matching TRBD2 (5 bases). The CDR3 has 13 amino acids. Trimming left V 3 bases short and J 3 bases short, with 12 bases between. Germline V CDR1 and CDR2: DFQATT, SNEGSKA (reference sequence). The CDR3 reads CSARSDRGYEQYF. The CDR3, as DNA: TGCAGTGCTAGGTCGGACCGGGGCTACGAGCAGTACTTC.

This sequence joins TRBV9 and TRBJ1-2; D uncertain. In germline, CDR1 is SGDLS, CDR2 YYNGEE. V was cut by 2 bases and J by 4 bases, with 6 bases left in between. The CDR3 runs 12 residues. CDR3 nucleotides: TGTGCCAGCAGCGTTGGCCCCTATGGCTACACCTTC. The encoded protein is CASSVGPYGYTF. The entire variable domain, with the rest obtained from reference TRBV9 and TRBJ1-2, is as follows: DSGVTQTPKHLITATGQRVTLRCSPRSGDLSVYWYQQSLDQGLQFLIQYYNGEERAKGNILERFSAQQFPDLHSELNLSSLELGDSALYFCASSVGPYGYTFGSGTRLTVV.

V and J are TRBV6-5 and TRBJ1-1; 9 nucleotides line up with TRBD1. CDR3 length equals 14 residues. The junction had 7 bases not matched to a gene; V was cut back by 6 bases and J by 5 bases. Germline assignment: CDR1 MNHEY and CDR2 SVGAGI. CDR3 sequence reads: CASRPTGGETEAFF. Here the CDR3 DNA reads TGTGCCAGCAGGCCGACAGGGGGAGAAACTGAAGCTTTCTTT.

V gene TRBV28 combines with J gene TRBJ2-7; the D gene is possibly TRBD2 (6 bases). The CDR3 loop spans 15 amino acids. The V gene lost 4 bases and the J gene lost 6 bases, with 19 bases spanning the gap. Germline V gene sequence: CDR1 MDHEN, CDR2 SYDVKM. CDR3 sequence (DNA): TGTGCCAGCAGTTCCCCCCGGGGCGGGGTGGGCGAGCAGTACTTC. Protein: CASSSPRGGVGEQYF.

This clonotype showed up many times. The chain uses TRBV20-1 and TRBJ2-7; 14 positions agree with TRBD2. Germline loops: CDR1 DFQATT, CDR2 SNEGSKA (reference sequence). The CDR3 runs to 16 residues. V lost 5 bases, J lost 2 bases, and 8 bases stayed unmatched. This CDR3 reads CSASGTSGSSPYEQYF. The CDR3 nucleotides read TGCAGTGCTTCTGGGACTAGCGGGAGTAGTCCCTACGAGCAGTACTTC.

This clonotype was seen many times. The V and J genes are TRBV29-1 and TRBJ2-7, with D perhaps assigned TRBD1 or TRBD2 (5 bases each). The germline gives CDR1 SQVTM, CDR2 ANQGSEA. This CDR3 has 13 residues. Trimming cost V 5 bases and J 3 bases, with 14 bases left between them. The CDR3 nucleotides read TGCAGCGTTCACACCTATGGGGGCTACGAGCAGTACTTC. It codes for CSVHTYGGYEQYF.

This chain connects TRBV6-2 or TRBV6-3 to TRBJ1-1; no firm D call. Per germline, CDR1 MNHEY and CDR2 SVGEGT. The CDR3 extends over 12 amino acids. V lost 2 bases to trimming and J lost 4 bases, with 5 bases between them. The CDR3 region is CASSYKGTEAFF. Written as DNA, the CDR3 is TGTGCCAGCAGTTACAAAGGCACTGAAGCTTTCTTT.